Detailed here is one T cell receptor (beta chain). Its binding antigen is unknown. No qualities accompany the bases; no much larger clone lies one base away. The germline ends are 5 bases apart after V is trimmed by 4 bases and J by 4 bases. For CDR1 and CDR2, the germline V gene lists MDHEN and SYDVKM. The CDR3 measures 13 amino acids from cysteine to phenylalanine. CDR3 DNA is the only sequence kept; it has 39 bases, read in frame from the first base. The CDR3 regions of human TCRbeta chains were analyzed by immunosequencing. On the study's bioinformatics: TCRs in the repertoires were compared against a reference library of SARS-CoV-2-specific TCRs that had been generated with the MIRA antigen-specificity platform. Breadth was defined as the fraction of unique TCRs that were SARS-CoV-2-associated. Depth was defined as the fraction of total T cells that were SARS-CoV-2-associated. Using the MIRA data, each spike-specific TCR was assigned both to the spike region to which the TCR was reactive and to a CD4 or CD8 class. Log10-transformed breadth and depth values were compared by one-way ANOVA with Sidak's multiple comparisons tests. This is the immuneACCESS table as TCRdb keeps it, with only in-frame sequences that have V and J called. A part of the clones is gone; compared with another copy, unresolved V genes explain less than half, and the rest is unexplained. The V and J calls and the clone size are those of that table, but D and trimming were determined from the DNA. The sample records roughly 96,000 clones, approximately 87% of which are singletons. The ten biggest clones cover 9% to 14% of the sample.

The sample belongs to a study of T cell responses to AZD1222 COVID-19 vaccine (dated by TCRdb to 2020 to 2022). For the study in its entirety: A total of 233 trial participants underwent TCR sequencing, of whom approximately 200 had received two doses of AZD1222 and 26 had received two doses of the MenACWY control vaccine. Trial participants were enrolled by age into subgroups of 18-55, 56-69 and 70-plus years, and about 150, 27 and 61 TCR-sequenced participants, respectively, were included in these subgroups.

The label giving this sample's time point can be read as: about 28 days (+/-7) after the second vaccine dose. AZD1222 recipients given second doses at about 4 weeks or at about 12 weeks were pooled, since spike-specific TCR depth and breadth were not found to differ between the two schedules. Vaccinee samples came from UK trials COV001 and COV002, including a single-blind randomized controlled phase 2/3 trial of AZD1222 (ChAdOx1 nCoV-19) in healthy adults. For TCRbeta chain sequencing, PBMC samples from trial participants were taken at day 0 and at day 28 after the second dose. The paper's findings and limits, for the study overall: Conclusions about previously exposed vaccinees were limited because only a handful of AZD1222 recipients were SARS-CoV-2 seropositive at baseline. The vaccine-associated CD4 TCRs covered the entire spike protein, and the dominant responses fell in regions 160-218 and 743-854. Nearly half of unique spike-specific TCRs reportedly recognized epitopes outside regions mutated in the B.1.351 and B.1.1.7 variants. A significant rise in spike-specific TCR breadth and depth was observed after two AZD1222 doses relative to day 0 and relative to MenACWY recipients. The 56-69-year group was small, and its depth increase did not reach significance, likely because of low power. Participants were mostly white British, with more females than males. The authors suggested clonal diversity may have been underestimated. Because no samples from the day 14 peak response were available, repertoires could be characterized only after the peak T cell response.

This sample comprised peripheral blood, obtained 28 days after the second AZD1222 dose. The sequence came from an adult who received the AZD1222 COVID-19 vaccine. This chain is built from TRBV28 and TRBJ2-6; the D region possibly corresponds to TRBD2 (5 bases align). The CDR3 in this case is CASSSGGANVLTF. The nucleotides read TGTGCCAGCAGTTCGGGAGGGGCCAACGTCCTGACTTTC.